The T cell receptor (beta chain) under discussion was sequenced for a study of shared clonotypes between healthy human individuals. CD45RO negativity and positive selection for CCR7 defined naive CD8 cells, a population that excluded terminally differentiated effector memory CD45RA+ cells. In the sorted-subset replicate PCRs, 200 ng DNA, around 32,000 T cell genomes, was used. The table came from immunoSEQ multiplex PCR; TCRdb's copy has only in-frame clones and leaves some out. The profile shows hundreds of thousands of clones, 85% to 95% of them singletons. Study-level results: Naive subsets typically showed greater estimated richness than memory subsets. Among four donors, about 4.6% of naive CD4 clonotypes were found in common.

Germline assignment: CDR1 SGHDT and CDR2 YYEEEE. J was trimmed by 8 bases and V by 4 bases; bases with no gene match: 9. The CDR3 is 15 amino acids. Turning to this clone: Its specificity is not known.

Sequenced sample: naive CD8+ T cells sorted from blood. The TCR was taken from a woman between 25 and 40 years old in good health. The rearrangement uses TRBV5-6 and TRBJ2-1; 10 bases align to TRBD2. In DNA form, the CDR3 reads TGTGCCAGCAGCCCCCCTAGCGGGAGAGGCGATGAGCAGTTCTTC. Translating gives CASSPPSGRGDEQFF. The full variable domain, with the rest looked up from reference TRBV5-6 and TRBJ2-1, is DAGVTQSPTHLIKTRGQQVTLRCSPKSGHDTVSWYQQALGQGPQFIFQYYEEEERQRGNFPDRFSGHQFPNYSSELNVNALLLGDSALYLCASSPPSGRGDEQFFGPGTRLTVL.